This TCR beta chain was retrieved from a study of blood T cells in healthy people across ages. Overall study findings and caveats: In long-lived donors, naive CD4+ cell counts and diversity exceeded those of aged donors.

On this clonotype: No antigen is known for it.

Peripheral blood samples of roughly 10 milliliters were drawn from each donor. The CDR3 extends over 15 amino acids. V shed 4 bases and J 11 bases; nucleotides not matched to a gene: 16. Germline CDR1 LGHNA, CDR2 YNFKEQ. PCR was performed a second time for roughly 7 to 11 cycles using a sample-barcoded 5' primer and a J-beta primer mix. TCRdb recomputed calls from the 5' RACE reads with MiXCR, one row per CDR3 protein. The data show fewer than 2 million distinct CDR3 sequences, more than 35% seen once. The sequenced material came from blood. This TCR derives from a human donor in good health. The rearrangement joins TRBV4-2 to TRBJ2-5, with 7 bases lining up with TRBD2. This CDR3 reads CASSPAGTTNGEQYF. The CDR3 DNA follows: TGTGCCAGCAGCCCCGCGGGGACTACGAATGGGGAGCAGTACTTC.